This record looks at one T cell receptor beta chain sequence and its context. V dropped 5 bases and J dropped 4; count of bases not matched to a gene: 3. The CDR3 totals 14 residues. Germline CDR1 reads MNHEY; CDR2 reads SVGEGT. The entry originates in a study of blood T cell repertoires in COVID-19. Background on the study: Italy, Spain and the United States were the sources of the convalescent and acute COVID-19 samples. In each case, the material was cDNA or gDNA derived from T cells, B-cell-depleted T cells, or PBMCs.

In the original processing: Amplified reference gene primers provided the basis for estimating nucleated cell counts. The assay was immunoSEQ multiplex PCR, and TCRdb's table has in-frame clones only and misses some. For V, J and clone size, that table is used; D and trimming come from the DNA. The sample has about 89,000 clones, about 78% seen once. This chain uses TRBV6-2 or TRBV6-3 with TRBJ1-4, with 8 bases fitting TRBD1. Sequencing was done on a sample of peripheral blood. This TCR came from a woman of 80 years or more with acute or convalescent COVID-19. Here the CDR3 DNA reads TGTGCCAGCAGTCCCGGGACAGGTAATGAAAAACTGTTTTTT. Its protein product is CASSPGTGNEKLFF.